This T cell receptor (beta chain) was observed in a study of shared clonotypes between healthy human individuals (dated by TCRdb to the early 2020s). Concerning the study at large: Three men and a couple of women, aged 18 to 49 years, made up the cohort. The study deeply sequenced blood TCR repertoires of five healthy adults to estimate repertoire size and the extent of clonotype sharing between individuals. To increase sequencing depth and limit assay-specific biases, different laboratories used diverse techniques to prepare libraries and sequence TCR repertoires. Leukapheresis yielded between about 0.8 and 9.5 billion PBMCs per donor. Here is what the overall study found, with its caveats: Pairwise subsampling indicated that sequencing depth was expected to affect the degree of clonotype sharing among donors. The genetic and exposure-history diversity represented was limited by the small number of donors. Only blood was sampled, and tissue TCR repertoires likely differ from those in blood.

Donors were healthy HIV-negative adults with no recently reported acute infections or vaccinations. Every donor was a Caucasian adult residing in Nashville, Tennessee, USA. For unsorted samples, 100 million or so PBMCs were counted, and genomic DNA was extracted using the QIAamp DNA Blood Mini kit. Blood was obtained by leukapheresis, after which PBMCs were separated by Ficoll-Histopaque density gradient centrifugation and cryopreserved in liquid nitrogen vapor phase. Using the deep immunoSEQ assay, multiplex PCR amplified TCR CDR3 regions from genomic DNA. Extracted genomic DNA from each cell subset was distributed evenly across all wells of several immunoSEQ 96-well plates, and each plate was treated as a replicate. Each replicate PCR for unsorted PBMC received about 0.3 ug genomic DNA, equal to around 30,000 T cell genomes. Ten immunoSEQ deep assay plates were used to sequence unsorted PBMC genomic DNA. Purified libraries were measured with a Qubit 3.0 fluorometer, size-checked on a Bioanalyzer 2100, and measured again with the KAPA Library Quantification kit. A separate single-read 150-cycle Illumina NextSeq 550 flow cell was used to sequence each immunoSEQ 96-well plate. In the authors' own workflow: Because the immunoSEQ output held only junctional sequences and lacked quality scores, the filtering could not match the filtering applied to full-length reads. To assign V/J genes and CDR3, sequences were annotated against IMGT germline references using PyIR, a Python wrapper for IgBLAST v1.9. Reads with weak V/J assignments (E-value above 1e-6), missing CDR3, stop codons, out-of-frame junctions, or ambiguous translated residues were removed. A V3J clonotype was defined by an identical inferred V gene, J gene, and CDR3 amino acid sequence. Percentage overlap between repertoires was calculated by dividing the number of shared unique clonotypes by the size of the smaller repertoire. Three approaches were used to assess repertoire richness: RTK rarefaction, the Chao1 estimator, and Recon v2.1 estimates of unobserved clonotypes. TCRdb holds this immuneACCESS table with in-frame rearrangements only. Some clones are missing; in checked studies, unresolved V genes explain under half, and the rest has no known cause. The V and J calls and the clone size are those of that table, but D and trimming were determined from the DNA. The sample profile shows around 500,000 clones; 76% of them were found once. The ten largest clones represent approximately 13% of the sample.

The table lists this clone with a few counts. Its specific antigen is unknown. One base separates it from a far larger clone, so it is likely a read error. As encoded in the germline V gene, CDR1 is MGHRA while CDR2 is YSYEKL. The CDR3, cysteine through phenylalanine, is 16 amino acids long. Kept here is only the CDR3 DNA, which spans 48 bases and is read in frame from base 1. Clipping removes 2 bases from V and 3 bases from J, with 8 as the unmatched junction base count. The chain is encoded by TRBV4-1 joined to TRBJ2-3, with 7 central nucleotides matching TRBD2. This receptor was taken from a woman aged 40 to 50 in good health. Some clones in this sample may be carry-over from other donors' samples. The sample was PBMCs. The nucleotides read TGCGCCAGCAGCCAACGCGTGGGAGGGAGGACAGATACGCAGTATTTT. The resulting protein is CASSQRVGGRTDTQYF.